This TCR beta chain is from a study of blood T cell repertoires in COVID-19 (dated by TCRdb to between 2020 and 2021). Turning to the overall study: Samples covering the acute and convalescent phases of COVID-19 were provided by collaborators in the United States, Italy and Spain. The repertoires were made available in a free public database intended to serve as a resource for research on the immune response to SARS-CoV-2. Where HLA class I and class II types were available, the types were taken from metadata supplied by the sample provider, not from assay-based typing. A de-identified subject ID, COVID-19 status, age in years and sex were almost always included in the sample metadata. The material from the prospective study consisted of cDNA or gDNA derived from T cells, B-cell-depleted T cells, or PBMCs. Samples were obtained from the ongoing ImmuneRACE study (first 160 participants) and from 1,200 or so subjects provided by 6 global collaborators. Subjects who had been exposed to COVID-19, were actively infected with it, or had recovered from it provided the deeply sampled blood TCRbeta repertoires that made up the dataset. Results and caveats for the whole study, not just this receptor: Clinical and demographic metadata were provided uncurated, with the amount varying by source and participant.

Details on this clone: Its antigen is unknown. Nothing much larger sits one base from this clone, and base qualities are not available.

V lost 4 bases and J lost 3 bases; the stretch between them is 9 bases long. CDR1 SGHVS and CDR2 FQNEAQ were looked up in the germline V gene. Taken from cysteine to phenylalanine, the CDR3 has 13 residues. Kept here is only the CDR3 DNA, which spans 39 bases and is read in frame from base 1. One collaborating source in Seattle enrolled patients during active infection and followed them longitudinally through the course of disease. The collaborating institutions used their own protocols to collect whole blood in K2EDTA tubes. Collaborator samples were shipped for TCRbeta analysis as frozen whole blood, isolated PBMCs, or DNA extracted from either sample type. The immunoSEQ Assay, a bias-controlled multiplex PCR, was used to amplify TCRbeta CDR3 regions from genomic DNA. The authors' pipeline ran thus. Nucleated cell counts per sample were estimated from amplification of reference gene primers within the assay. To quantify the absolute abundance of each unique TCRbeta CDR3 rearrangement, sequence reads were collapsed and filtered. For each sample, productive Simpson clonality was calculated as the square root of Simpson's diversity index over productive rearrangements. Imported from immuneACCESS, the table was reduced by TCRdb to in-frame sequences with V and J called. These copies leave out some clones; in studies compared against another copy, an unresolved V gene accounts for under half, and the cause of the remainder is not known. V and J calls and clone size follow that table, whereas D and trimming were derived from the DNA. This sample is represented by approximately 75,000 clones; around 80% of them were singletons. The ten largest clonotypes hold around 13% of the sample.

This TCR came from a middle-aged man with COVID-19, enrolled during active disease. The sequencing input was peripheral blood. The V and J genes are TRBV7-8 and TRBJ2-5; the D segment could be TRBD1, given 6 matching bases. CDR3 loop: CASSSTGKETQYF. The bases read TGTGCCAGCAGCTCGACAGGCAAAGAGACCCAGTACTTC.